The 8 T cell receptor beta chains reported below all come from one sample, sequenced in a study of Ad26.COV2.S vaccination and SARS-CoV-2 variants. Repertoires were generated with immunoSEQ multiplex PCR, while TCRdb's copy carries only in-frame clones and drops some. The table has 300,000 to 400,000 clones, approximately 90% seen once. Documented treatment: over 15 received Ad26.COV2.S at low or high dose, single or two shots; about 5 received placebo; per-sample allocation not given. It was on day 63 after the first vaccine or placebo injection that samples were taken. Sequenced here: peripheral blood, sampled in a trial of Ad26.COV2.S vaccine versus placebo. Every receptor here comes from a person aged 18-60 years who received the Ad26.COV2.S COVID-19 vaccine or a placebo.

The chain links TRBV14 to TRBJ1-2, with D uncertain. CDR1 is SGHDN and CDR2 is FVKESK in the germline V gene. Trimming took off 0 bases at V and 8 bases at J, with 7 bases between the two ends. This CDR3 region has 12 residues. Here the CDR3 DNA reads TGTGCCAGCAGCCAAGAACATGGCGGCTACACCTTC. Amino acids: CASSQEHGGYTF.

The chain has TRBV11-2 and TRBJ1-1; D unresolved. The CDR3 is 12 residues long. Between the trimmed V and J ends, which lost 2 bases and 4 bases, there was a span of 5 bases. CDR1 SGHAT and CDR2 FQNNGV come from the germline V gene. The CDR3 reads CASSLTGTEAFF. The CDR3 DNA is TGTGCCAGCAGCTTAACGGGCACTGAAGCTTTCTTT.

The chain is built from TRBV6-5 and TRBJ1-2, with 8 nucleotides matching TRBD1. The CDR3 consists of 15 residues. The germline V gene encodes CDR1 MNHEY and CDR2 SVGAGI. The V segment lost 0 bases and the J segment 5 bases; nucleotides outside the gene matches: 5. The CDR3 DNA is TGTGCCAGCAGTTACTCGCCAGGGGGCCGATATGGCTACACCTTC. The encoded protein is CASSYSPGGRYGYTF.

The chain joins TRBV6-6 to TRBJ1-5, with TRBD1 as a possible D gene (5 bases). Germline CDR1 is MNHNY and CDR2 is SVGAGI (reference sequence). The CDR3 sequence is 16 residues long. The V end was cut by 1 base, the J end by 3 bases, with 13 bases between. The CDR3 region has the DNA TGTGCCAGCAGTTACTACCACGACAGCCCCAATCAGCCCCAGCATTTT. Encoded protein: CASSYYHDSPNQPQHF.

V usage is TRBV18 and J usage is TRBJ2-7; D uncertain. The CDR3 totals 14 residues. V lost 4 bases to trimming and J lost 2 bases, with 12 bases between them. Germline CDR1 KGHSH, CDR2 LQKENI. The chain's CDR3 is CASSQGSPPYEQYF. CDR3 nucleotide sequence: TGTGCCAGCTCACAAGGCTCCCCCCCCTACGAGCAGTACTTC. The variable domain in full, completed from reference TRBV18 and TRBJ2-7, reads NAGVMQNPRHLVRRRGQEARLRCSPMKGHSHVYWYRQLPEEGLKFMVYLQKENIIDESGMPKERFSAEFPKEGPSILRIQQVVRGDSAAYFCASSQGSPPYEQYFGPGTRLTVT.

V and J are TRBV30 and TRBJ1-3, with no clear D. The CDR3 spans 15 residues. V was cut by 0 bases and J by 0 bases, with 9 bases left in between. The V gene's germline CDR1 is GTSNPN and CDR2 SVGIG (reference sequence). The CDR3 sequence is CAWSVLVSSGNTIYF. CDR3 nucleotide sequence: TGTGCCTGGAGTGTACTCGTCAGCTCTGGAAACACCATATATTTT.

The sample holds one count of this clone. The chain carries TRBV29-1 and TRBJ2-3; D gene uncertain. The CDR3 length is 12 residues. Germline V gene sequence: CDR1 SQVTM, CDR2 ANQGSEA. Trimming took 4 bases from V and 2 from J, leaving 7 bases between them. The CDR3: CSVVQNTDTQYF. The CDR3 nucleotides read TGCAGCGTTGTACAGAACACAGATACGCAGTATTTT.

The chain recombines TRBV28 with TRBJ1-1; TRBD1 aligns across 8 bases. The CDR3 sequence is 12 residues long. Germline V gives CDR1 MDHEN, CDR2 SYDVKM. J was trimmed by 5 bases and V by 6 bases; bases with no gene match: 2. CDR3 DNA: TGTGCCAGCAGACAGGGGGTGACTGAAGCTTTCTTT. Residues: CASRQGVTEAFF.